A single sample is the source of the 5 T cell receptor beta chains below, sequenced in a study of control samples from healthy donors and cancer patients. The table came from immunoSEQ multiplex PCR; TCRdb's copy has only in-frame clones and leaves some out. The top ten clones hold approximately 1.6% of a sample with 200,000 to 250,000 clones, about 95% of them seen once. Specimen: blood. These receptors were obtained from a man between 50 and 59 years old in good health.

The chain is built from TRBV6-5 and TRBJ2-5; D gene ambiguous. V lost 0 bases and J 9 bases, leaving 14 bases between the germline ends. The CDR3 has 14 residues. Germline V lookup: CDR1 MNHEY, CDR2 SVGAGI. This chain's CDR3 is CASSYSIRTVAQYF. CDR3 nucleotide sequence: TGTGCCAGCAGTTACTCGATCCGGACGGTGGCCCAGTACTTC.

The CDR3 DNA sequence: TGTGCCAGCTCACCAACAATGGGGTTCGATGAAAAACTGTTTTTT. Protein: CASSPTMGFDEKLFF. The chain combines TRBV18 with TRBJ1-4; D gene ambiguous. Germline V lookup: CDR1 KGHSH, CDR2 LQKENI. V gave up 2 bases and J gave up 6 bases, with 13 bases separating them. The CDR3 sequence is 15 residues long.

This chain uses TRBV24-1 with TRBJ2-3; D is ambiguous. Germline V gene lookup returns CDR1 KGHDR and CDR2 SFDVKD. Deletions cut 2 bases from V and 0 bases from J, with 8 bases between. This CDR3 is 15 amino acids long. The CDR3 DNA reads as TGTGCCACCAGTGATTGGCTAGGAAGCACAGATACGCAGTATTTT. Translating gives CATSDWLGSTDTQYF.

This clone was observed a single time. The genes are TRBV11-1 and TRBJ1-5; D is ambiguous. V lost 5 bases, J lost 7 bases, and 12 bases lay in between. This CDR3 spans 13 amino acids. Germline V CDR1 and CDR2: SGHAT, FQDESV (reference sequence). The CDR3 loop reads CASSPDGWQPQHF. DNA of the CDR3: TGTGCCAGCAGCCCTGACGGATGGCAGCCCCAGCATTTT.

This clone was picked up one time. This chain uses TRBV18 with TRBJ2-1; possibly TRBD1 for D (5 bases). From germline, CDR1 is KGHSH and CDR2 LQKENI. V was cut by 5 bases and J by 6 bases, with 20 bases left in between. The length of the CDR3 is 16 residues. CDR3 residues: CASSYASVGPGNEQFF. The CDR3 DNA sequence: TGTGCCAGCTCATACGCCTCTGTGGGGCCGGGCAATGAGCAGTTCTTC.